A selection of T cell receptor beta chains follows, all from one sample in a study of blood T cell repertoires in COVID-19. Assay used: immunoSEQ multiplex PCR; TCRdb lists only in-frame clones, some missing. This sample has some 260,000 clones, with 88% found just once. The sample was peripheral blood. The receptors come from a woman in her 70s with COVID-19, enrolled during active disease. Both conserved end residues are part of each CDR3. D genes are given only for firm matches. The listing skips clone size in some rows; elsewhere it reads once, few, many or a size class.

16,TRBD1,TRBJ1-3,TRBV7-8,NA,CASSLPDRVSGNTIYF,TGTGCCAGCAGCTTACCGGACAGGGTTTCTGGAAACACCATATATTTT
12,TRBD1,TRBJ1-2,TRBV14,once,CASSRDRGGYTF,TGTGCCAGTAGCCGGGACAGGGGCGGCTACACCTTC
15,TRBD1,TRBJ1-3,TRBV4-1,once,CASSQGTGERNTIYF,TGCGCCAGCAGCCAAGGGACAGGGGAAAGAAACACCATATATTTT
15,TRBD1,TRBJ1-4,TRBV3-1/TRBV3-2,NA,CASSQEGDRGEKLFF,TGTGCCAGCAGCCAAGAGGGGGACAGGGGAGAAAAACTGTTTTTT
16,TRBD2,TRBJ2-1,TRBV18,NA,CASSPPLAGGVSEQFF,TGTGCCAGCTCACCACCACTAGCGGGAGGAGTTAGTGAGCAGTTCTTC
15,TRBD2,TRBJ2-7,TRBV11-2,NA,CASSLLAGGGYEQYF,TGTGCCAGCAGCTTACTAGCGGGAGGGGGCTACGAGCAGTACTTC
16,NA,TRBJ2-3,TRBV30,NA,CAWSGSAFISTDTQYF,TGTGCCTGGAGTGGGAGTGCGTTTATAAGCACAGATACGCAGTATTTT
16,TRBD1,TRBJ1-1,TRBV7-9,NA,CASSLGGQGPLTEAFF,TGTGCCAGCAGCTTAGGGGGACAGGGGCCCCTCACTGAAGCTTTCTTT
15,NA,TRBJ1-5,TRBV7-8,NA,CASSLDRPSNQPQHF,TGTGCCAGCAGCTTAGACAGACCTAGCAATCAGCCCCAGCATTTT
15,TRBD1,TRBJ1-5,TRBV28,once,CASSPGTGWDQPQHF,TGTGCCAGCAGTCCCGGGACAGGGTGGGACCAGCCCCAGCATTTT
16,TRBD1,TRBJ1-3,TRBV5-1,NA,CASSLRDRGSGNTIYF,TGCGCCAGCAGCTTAAGGGACAGAGGCTCTGGAAACACCATATATTTT
18,TRBD2,TRBJ2-7,TRBV9,NA,CASSGSPDRAGGPGEQYF,TGTGCCAGCAGCGGAAGCCCCGATAGAGCGGGAGGGCCGGGCGAGCAGTACTTC
15,TRBD1,TRBJ1-5,TRBV30,few,CAWSGKDRDSQPQHF,TGTGCCTGGAGTGGGAAGGACAGGGACAGTCAGCCCCAGCATTTT
15,TRBD1,TRBJ1-5,TRBV28,NA,CASSQGTGVNQPQHF,TGTGCCAGCAGCCAAGGGACAGGGGTAAATCAGCCCCAGCATTTT
14,NA,TRBJ1-5,TRBV6-5,NA,CASSPTRGGQPQHF,TGTGCCAGCTCCCCAACCAGGGGTGGTCAGCCCCAGCATTTT
15,TRBD2,TRBJ2-3,TRBV9,NA,CASSVGAGVTDTQYF,TGTGCCAGCAGCGTAGGTGCGGGAGTAACAGATACGCAGTATTTT
18,TRBD2,TRBJ2-7,TRBV20-1,NA,CSASDPGLAGGTWREQYF,TGCAGTGCTAGTGATCCCGGGCTAGCGGGAGGGACATGGAGAGAGCAGTACTTC
15,TRBD1,TRBJ2-3,TRBV3-1/TRBV3-2,NA,CASSLTPTGLDTQYF,TGTGCCAGCAGCCTCACCCCGACAGGGTTGGATACGCAGTATTTT
13,NA,TRBJ2-7,TRBV5-1,NA,CASSQASGEEQYF,TGCGCCAGCAGCCAGGCCAGCGGCGAGGAGCAGTACTTC
15,TRBD1,TRBJ2-7,TRBV6-5,NA,CASSYGTGGLYEQYF,TGTGCCAGCAGTTATGGGACAGGGGGACTCTACGAGCAGTACTTC
16,TRBD2,TRBJ2-6,TRBV19,NA,CASGEGSPSGANVLTF,TGTGCCAGTGGGGAGGGCTCTCCCTCTGGGGCCAACGTCCTGACTTTC
15,TRBD2,TRBJ2-5,TRBV19,NA,CASSINSGAQETQYF,TGTGCCAGTAGTATTAATAGCGGGGCTCAAGAGACCCAGTACTTC
16,NA,TRBJ2-7,TRBV6-2/TRBV6-3,NA,CASSTTVSGYSYEQYF,TGTGCCAGCAGTACCACGGTCAGCGGGTACTCCTACGAGCAGTACTTC
19,TRBD1,TRBJ1-2,TRBV14,many,CASSHRNRDSQKTGYGYTF,TGTGCCAGCAGCCACAGAAACCGGGACAGTCAAAAAACGGGGTATGGCTACACCTTC
14,NA,TRBJ1-2,TRBV29-1,NA,CSVEAFGVSYGYTF,TGCAGCGTTGAAGCCTTCGGGGTCTCCTATGGCTACACCTTC
15,NA,TRBJ1-4,TRBV5-5,NA,CASSPFGGVNEKLFF,TGTGCCAGCAGCCCATTCGGGGGGGTAAATGAAAAACTGTTTTTT
15,TRBD2,TRBJ2-1,TRBV9,NA,CASSDSGRGYNEQFF,TGTGCCAGCAGCGATAGCGGGAGAGGTTACAATGAGCAGTTCTTC
15,TRBD1,TRBJ1-4,TRBV7-2,NA,CASSLGTGVGEKLFF,TGTGCCAGCAGCTTAGGGACAGGGGTGGGTGAAAAACTGTTTTTT
16,TRBD1,TRBJ2-6,TRBV19,NA,CASSFTGEPGANVLTF,TGTGCCAGTAGTTTCACAGGGGAGCCTGGGGCCAACGTCCTGACTTTC
14,NA,TRBJ1-4,TRBV5-1,NA,CASSAGTSNEKLFF,TGCGCCAGCAGCGCCGGGACAAGCAATGAAAAACTGTTTTTT
15,TRBD2,TRBJ2-1,TRBV5-4,NA,CASSRGLVENNEQFF,TGTGCCAGCAGCAGGGGACTAGTGGAGAACAATGAGCAGTTCTTC
14,NA,TRBJ1-5,TRBV2,NA,CASSDKGNRQPQHF,TGTGCCAGCAGTGATAAGGGGAACCGGCAGCCCCAGCATTTT
17,NA,TRBJ2-5,TRBV18,once,CASSPIAGESLQETQYF,TGTGCCAGCTCACCAATTGCAGGGGAAAGTCTCCAAGAGACCCAGTACTTC
14,NA,TRBJ2-1,TRBV18,once,CASSPHDGVNEQFF,TGTGCCAGCTCACCACATGACGGGGTGAATGAGCAGTTCTTC
15,NA,TRBJ1-2,TRBV24-1,NA,CATRSGGGNDDGYTF,TGTGCCACCAGATCGGGGGGAGGGAACGATGATGGCTACACCTTC
13,NA,TRBJ2-5,TRBV12-3/TRBV12-4,NA,CASRLRRGETQYF,TGTGCCAGCAGACTTAGACGAGGAGAGACCCAGTACTTC
15,NA,TRBJ2-1,TRBV6-9,NA,CASSPNYSPYNEQFF,TGTGCCAGCAGTCCCAACTATAGCCCCTACAATGAGCAGTTCTTC
13,NA,TRBJ1-2,TRBV6-5,NA,CASRRGSNYGYTF,TGTGCCAGCAGACGCGGGAGTAACTATGGCTACACCTTC
12,NA,TRBJ1-5,TRBV6-1,NA,CASSDRDLTQHF,TGTGCCAGCAGTGACCGCGACTTGACCCAGCATTTT
11,NA,TRBJ1-2,TRBV30,NA,CAWSPLYGYTF,TGTGCCTGGAGTCCTTTGTATGGCTACACCTTC
13,NA,TRBJ1-2,TRBV28,once,CASSDDSRNGYTF,TGTGCCAGCAGTGACGACAGCCGAAATGGCTACACCTTC
16,TRBD2,TRBJ2-3,TRBV7-3,NA,CASSQSAGGGTDTQYF,TGTGCCAGCAGCCAATCAGCGGGAGGGGGGACAGATACGCAGTATTTT
14,NA,TRBJ2-7,TRBV2,NA,CASSVEASSYEQYF,TGTGCCAGCAGTGTGGAGGCGAGCTCCTACGAGCAGTACTTC
14,NA,TRBJ2-1,TRBV27,once,CASSLSRTVNEQFF,TGTGCCAGCAGTTTATCGCGGACTGTCAATGAGCAGTTCTTC
13,NA,TRBJ2-5,TRBV2,NA,CATMRDGQETQYF,TGTGCCACGATGCGGGACGGACAAGAGACCCAGTACTTC
17,NA,TRBJ1-1,TRBV6-1,NA,CASSDGSRGGVNTEAFF,TGTGCCAGCAGTGATGGGTCTCGAGGGGGTGTGAACACTGAAGCTTTCTTT
15,NA,TRBJ2-2,TRBV19,NA,CASTRDTWNTGELFF,TGTGCCAGTACCCGGGACACCTGGAACACCGGGGAGCTGTTTTTT
20,TRBD1,TRBJ1-5,TRBV10-1,once,CASSETSPRQGSQPNQPQHF,TGCGCCAGCAGTGAGACCTCACCGAGACAGGGCTCCCAACCCAATCAGCCCCAGCATTTT
15,TRBD1,TRBJ1-1,TRBV3-1/TRBV3-2,few,CASSQDLGQGAEAFF,TGTGCCAGCAGCCAAGATCTAGGACAGGGTGCTGAAGCTTTCTTT
14,TRBD1,TRBJ1-2,TRBV30,NA,CAWSRDSLYSGYTF,TGTGCCTGGAGTCGGGACAGCCTCTATAGTGGCTACACCTTC
15,TRBD2,TRBJ2-7,TRBV28,NA,CASSSSSGNFYEQYF,TGTGCCAGCAGTTCCTCTAGCGGGAATTTCTACGAGCAGTACTTC
15,TRBD1,TRBJ1-5,TRBV11-2,NA,CASSRSTGLGQPQHF,TGTGCCAGCAGCCGGTCGACAGGGTTGGGTCAGCCCCAGCATTTT
14,TRBD1,TRBJ1-1,TRBV3-1/TRBV3-2,NA,CASSRGQGDTEAFF,TGTGCCAGCAGCAGGGGACAGGGGGACACTGAAGCTTTCTTT
13,NA,TRBJ1-2,TRBV14,NA,CASSLADSYGYTF,TGTGCCAGCAGCCTAGCCGACAGTTATGGCTACACCTTC
13,TRBD1,TRBJ1-5,TRBV6-5,NA,CASSNRGDQPQHF,TGTGCCAGCAGTAACAGGGGGGATCAGCCCCAGCATTTT
16,TRBD2,TRBJ2-7,TRBV6-1,few,CASSVLGTSDPYEQYF,TGTGCCAGCAGTGTACTCGGGACTAGCGATCCCTACGAGCAGTACTTC
13,NA,TRBJ1-5,TRBV30,NA,CAWTTGSNQPQHF,TGTGCCTGGACGACAGGTAGCAATCAGCCCCAGCATTTT
10,NA,TRBJ1-1,TRBV4-3,NA,CASRTTEAFF,TGCGCCAGCAGAACTACCGAAGCTTTCTTT
15,TRBD1,TRBJ2-5,TRBV7-6,NA,CASSLVWTGQETQYF,TGTGCCAGCAGCTTAGTTTGGACAGGACAAGAGACCCAGTACTTC
15,TRBD1,TRBJ1-1,TRBV4-1,NA,CASSRSGQGWTEAFF,TGCGCCAGCAGCCGTTCCGGACAGGGGTGGACTGAAGCTTTCTTT